This entry describes one TCR beta chain. This specimen belongs to a study of blood T cell repertoires in COVID-19. Overall study context: Samples representing acute and convalescent COVID-19 were sourced from the United States, Italy and Spain. PBMCs, B-cell-depleted T cells, or T cells provided the cDNA or gDNA that made up the material.

How the authors handled the data: How many nucleated cells were present was estimated from reference gene primer amplification. Libraries were prepared by immunoSEQ multiplex PCR; TCRdb keeps only in-frame clonotypes and omits some of them. The DNA was the basis for D and trimming; V, J and clone size are from that table. The data contain more than 200,000 clones, over 80% of them singletons. Per germline, CDR1 ENHRY and CDR2 SYGVKD. The CDR3 has 14 residues. The V and J ends lost 2 bases and 3 bases, in that order; junction bases with no gene match: 1. J is TRBJ1-5 and V is TRBV10-3; 7 bases match TRBD1. The sample taken for sequencing was peripheral blood. The sequence derives from a woman in her sixties or seventies with active or convalescent COVID-19. CDR3 loop: CAISEDRDNQPQHF. The DNA for the CDR3 is TGTGCCATCAGTGAGGACAGGGACAATCAGCCCCAGCATTTT.